Following are 20 T cell receptor beta chains from one sample sequenced in a study of blood T cell repertoires in COVID-19. Clones were read by immunoSEQ multiplex PCR, and TCRdb kept only the in-frame ones, dropping some. The repertoire holds tens of thousands of clones, 70% to 80% seen once, with roughly 50% in the top ten. Source material: peripheral blood. The receptors were gathered from a human donor in a cohort sampled during active COVID-19.

CDR3: CSVGLGASYNEQFF. In nucleotides, the CDR3 is TGCAGCGTTGGACTAGGGGCTTCCTACAATGAGCAGTTCTTC. V and J are TRBV29-1 and TRBJ2-1; possible D gene TRBD2, 6 bases. Trimming shortened V by 4 bases and J by 1 base, and 11 bases separated the two germline ends. In germline, CDR1 is SQVTM, CDR2 ANQGSEA. This CDR3 comprises 14 residues.

The chain carries TRBV2 and TRBJ1-5, with 8 bases aligning to TRBD1. Germline-derived CDR1 and CDR2 are SNHLY and FYNNEI. This CDR3 contains 14 residues. The ends lost 6 bases at V and 7 bases at J; junction bases unmatched: 8. Written as DNA, the CDR3 is TGTGCCAGCAGGGGGGACAGGAGAGGCCAGCCCCAGCATTTT. Residues: CASRGDRRGQPQHF.

The rearrangement joins TRBV14 to TRBJ2-5; tentative D call: TRBD2 (5 bases). CDR3 length equals 15 residues. The germline gives CDR1 SGHDN, CDR2 FVKESK. Trimming shortened V by 4 bases and J by 7 bases, and 19 bases separated the two germline ends. CDR3 sequence reads: CASSRHSDIFGTQYF. CDR3 coding DNA: TGTGCCAGCAGCCGACATAGCGACATTTTTGGGACCCAGTACTTC. Using reference TRBV14 and TRBJ2-5 for the parts outside the CDR3, the full variable domain is EAGVTQFPSHSVIEKGQTVTLRCDPISGHDNLYWYRRVMGKEIKFLLHFVKESKQDESGMPNNRFLAERTGGTYSTLKVQPAELEDSGVYFCASSRHSDIFGTQYFGPGTRLLVL.

The J gene is TRBJ2-7, the V gene TRBV5-1; 7 nucleotides align to TRBD2. In germline, CDR1 is SGHRS, CDR2 YFSETQ. The CDR3 spans 16 residues. The V segment lost 0 bases and the J segment 3 bases; nucleotides outside the gene matches: 9. CDR3: CASSLAPGASGYEQYF. As DNA, the CDR3 is TGCGCCAGCAGCTTGGCCCCTGGGGCTAGCGGCTACGAGCAGTACTTC.

CDR3 in DNA: TGCGCCAGCAGCCAAGGGGCGGGAGGATCTCGGGAGCAGTTCTTC. The encoded protein is CASSQGAGGSREQFF. The chain is built from TRBV4-3 and TRBJ2-1; 8 bases map to TRBD2. Germline values: CDR1 LGHNA, CDR2 YSLEER. V shed 1 base and J 10 bases; nucleotides not matched to a gene: 9. The CDR3 runs to 15 residues.

The chain links TRBV5-4 to TRBJ1-1; D is ambiguous. Trimming took off 2 bases at V and 5 bases at J, with 16 bases between the two ends. The CDR3 sequence is 15 residues long. Germline CDR1 and CDR2: SGHNT and YYREEE (reference sequence). The CDR3 nucleotides read TGTGCCAGCAGCTTCTACCCCGGACGGGAGACTGAAGCTTTCTTT. The encoded protein is CASSFYPGRETEAFF. Complete variable domain (other parts from reference TRBV5-4 and TRBJ1-1): ETGVTQSPTHLIKTRGQQVTLRCSSQSGHNTVSWYQQALGQGPQFIFQYYREEENGRGNFPPRFSGLQFPNYSSELNVNALELDDSALYLCASSFYPGRETEAFFGQGTRLTVV.

This chain connects TRBV9 to TRBJ2-1, with 8 bases matching TRBD2. Per germline, CDR1 SGDLS and CDR2 YYNGEE. The ends lost 3 bases at V and 0 bases at J; junction bases unmatched: 5. The CDR3 spans 16 residues. Written as DNA, the CDR3 is TGTGCCAGCAGCGCCCCCGGGACTAGCTCCTACAATGAGCAGTTCTTC. Protein product: CASSAPGTSSYNEQFF.

The V call is TRBV19, the J call TRBJ1-1; tentative D call: TRBD1 (6 bases). This CDR3 has 16 amino acids. The V gene lost 2 bases and the J gene lost 7 bases, with 20 bases spanning the gap. CDR1 is LNHDA and CDR2 is SQIVND in the germline V gene (reference sequence). CDR3 loop: CASSIQPGQGKVEAFF. CDR3 sequence (DNA): TGTGCCAGTAGTATACAGCCGGGGCAGGGGAAGGTTGAAGCTTTCTTT.

The chain links TRBV7-3 to TRBJ1-6; the D gene is possibly TRBD1 (5 bases). This CDR3 comprises 15 residues. CDR1 is SGHTA and CDR2 is FQGTGA in the germline V gene. V was cut by 3 bases and J by 10 bases, with 16 bases left in between. CDR3 bases: TGTGCCAGCAGCTTCACCGGGGGGGAACGATCACCCCTCCACTTT. Amino acid sequence: CASSFTGGERSPLHF.

The chain couples TRBV5-4 to TRBJ1-4; D might be TRBD1 (5 bases). Trimming left V 1 base short and J 4 bases short, with 11 bases between. This CDR3 contains 15 residues. Germline CDR1 reads SGHNT; CDR2 reads YYREEE (reference sequence). The CDR3 reads CASSLSGGFNEKLFF. CDR3 nucleotide sequence: TGTGCCAGCAGCTTGTCTGGGGGGTTTAATGAAAAACTGTTTTTT.

The chain is built from TRBV28 and TRBJ1-1, with unresolved D. CDR3 length: 13 residues. The V and J ends lost 3 bases and 4 bases respectively, with 9 bases between them. The germline V gene encodes CDR1 MDHEN and CDR2 SYDVKM. This CDR3 reads CASSFRVSTEAFF. The CDR3 region has the DNA TGTGCCAGCAGTTTTCGAGTGAGCACTGAAGCTTTCTTT.

The chain carries TRBV7-9 and TRBJ1-5; D unresolved. Germline-derived CDR1 and CDR2 are SEHNR and FQNEAQ (reference sequence). The germline V and J ends were trimmed by 4 bases and 7 bases, with 17 bases remaining between them. This CDR3 has 15 residues. The CDR3 bases are TGTGCCAGCAGCTCCGGAATTGCGGCAAGGCAGCCCCAGCATTTT. Encoded protein: CASSSGIAARQPQHF.

The chain carries TRBV29-1 and TRBJ2-1, with 9 bases that match TRBD2. Germline trimming cut 6 bases from V and 0 bases from J; bases unmatched to any gene: 6. From germline, CDR1 is SQVTM and CDR2 ANQGSEA. This CDR3 spans 15 amino acids. The CDR3 bases are TGCAGCGTGGTTAGCGGGAGAGGCTCCTACAATGAGCAGTTCTTC. Protein product: CSVVSGRGSYNEQFF.

V and J are TRBV28 and TRBJ2-1, with D maybe TRBD2 (5 bases). This CDR3 comprises 14 residues. Between the trimmed V and J ends, which lost 6 bases and 0 bases, there was a span of 9 bases. Germline CDR1 reads MDHEN; CDR2 reads SYDVKM. The DNA for the CDR3 is TGTGCCAGCAGGATTGGGAGCTCCTACAATGAGCAGTTCTTC. It translates to CASRIGSSYNEQFF.

Worth noting for this clone: The junction departs from germline at one end; a sequencing error may be responsible. This sequence joins TRBV5-4 and TRBJ2-7; 8 positions match TRBD2. The CDR3 totals 16 residues. The germline V gene encodes CDR1 SGHNT and CDR2 YYREEE (reference sequence). Here the CDR3 DNA reads TGTGCCAGCAGCTTACGGTCCGGCCCCTTGACGGGACTAGACGACTTC. Translating it yields CASSLRSGPLTGLDDF.

This sequence joins TRBV4-1 and TRBJ2-7, with 10 bases fitting TRBD2. V lost 0 bases and J lost 2; bases outside the gene matches: 4. Germline CDR1 is MGHRA and CDR2 is YSYEKL. The CDR3 has 16 residues. The chain's CDR3 is CASSQERTSGTYEQYF. The CDR3 nucleotides are TGCGCCAGCAGCCAAGAACGGACTAGCGGTACCTACGAGCAGTACTTC.

The chain links TRBV19 to TRBJ2-3; D perhaps matches TRBD2 (5 bases). Trimming removed 0 bases at V and 2 bases at J, with 9 bases between. This CDR3 spans 15 amino acids. The germline V gene has CDR1 LNHDA and CDR2 SQIVND (reference sequence). The DNA for the CDR3 is TGTGCCAGTAGTATAGAGCGGGCCCCCACAGATACGCAGTATTTT. The encoded protein is CASSIERAPTDTQYF.

The V and J genes are TRBV4-3 and TRBJ1-2; D is unclear. V lost 3 bases to trimming and J lost 6 bases, with 11 bases between them. This CDR3 comprises 13 residues. CDR1 and CDR2 from the germline V gene are LGHNA and YSLEER. CDR3 in DNA: TGCGCCAGCAGCCACACGGGGAGGGATGGCTACACCTTC. Protein product: CASSHTGRDGYTF.

This clone was counted between two and nine times. The chain joins TRBV28 to TRBJ1-6; no clear D gene. V was shortened by 7 bases and J by 7 bases, with 11 bases between the two germline ends. The CDR3 loop spans 13 amino acids. The V gene's germline CDR1 is MDHEN and CDR2 SYDVKM. CDR3 region: CASTRVLNSPLHF. CDR3 coding DNA: TGTGCCAGCACCCGGGTATTGAATTCACCCCTCCACTTT.

J is TRBJ2-2 and V is TRBV6-2 or TRBV6-3, with D tentatively TRBD2 (6 bases). The CDR3 totals 15 residues. CDR1 and CDR2 (germline): MNHEY, SVGEGT. V lost 1 base and J lost 7, with 13 bases in between. DNA for the CDR3: TGTGCCAGCAGTTACTTACTGGGAGCGGGCGGGGAGCTGTTTTTT. Protein sequence: CASSYLLGAGGELFF.